This is a list of T cell receptor beta chains from one sample in a study of shared clonotypes between healthy human individuals. Measured with immunoSEQ multiplex PCR; TCRdb has only the in-frame clones, and not every one. This sample has under 600,000 clones, with 95% to 98% found just once. What was sequenced was naive CD8+ T cells sorted from blood. The receptors come from a man aged 30 to 39 in good health. Each CDR3 is given without its conserved first and last residue. D genes are given only for firm matches.

D: .; V: TRBV27; CDR3: ASKRPPQETQY
D: .; V: TRBV5-1; CDR3: ASSPLPGDGTEAF
D: .; V: TRBV19; CDR3: ASSIDPPGITEAF
D: .; V: TRBV19; CDR3: ASSTDYLRQF
D: TRBD2; V: TRBV6-1; CDR3: ASSPGLAEYNEQF
D: TRBD1; V: TRBV7-8; CDR3: ASSLGGTVTYGYT
D: .; V: TRBV9; CDR3: ASGGGRTEAF
D: .; V: TRBV9; CDR3: ASSYTVRTGELF
D: .; V: TRBV30; CDR3: AWIPGDKIYEQY
D: .; V: TRBV7-9; CDR3: ASSADVYEQY
D: .; V: TRBV15; CDR3: ATSSDRNTEAF
D: .; V: TRBV7-3; CDR3: ASSLQQGTTDTQY
D: .; V: TRBV11-2; CDR3: ASSLSVNTEAF
D: TRBD2; V: TRBV28; CDR3: ASGLAGPFGEQF
D: TRBD1; V: TRBV6-1; CDR3: ASSQRTGKSYEQY
D: TRBD1; V: TRBV30; CDR3: ARDSEGPYEQY
D: TRBD1; V: TRBV7-2; CDR3: ASSLTQGTRNQPQH
D: .; V: TRBV13; CDR3: ASSTDIQETQY
D: .; V: TRBV15; CDR3: ATSRASGQIYGYT
D: TRBD2; V: TRBV7-9; CDR3: ASSSREGLDEQF
D: .; V: TRBV27; CDR3: ASSFGYNTGELF
D: .; V: TRBV4-3; CDR3: ASSQDLGSYEQY
D: TRBD2; V: TRBV28; CDR3: ASSSSGSGYNEQF
D: TRBD1; V: TRBV5-1; CDR3: ASSFMDRVDEQY
D: .; V: TRBV5-8; CDR3: ASSQTGGTEAF
D: TRBD2; V: TRBV2; CDR3: ASKIAGVEYEQY
D: .; V: TRBV5-6; CDR3: ASSLVGLANYGYT
D: .; V: TRBV7-2; CDR3: ASSSQVNTEAF
D: .; V: TRBV30; CDR3: AWSEGRGTGELF
D: .; V: TRBV4-3; CDR3: ASSQESGLKAKQY
D: .; V: TRBV11-2; CDR3: ASSLVGHTDTQY
D: TRBD2; V: TRBV27; CDR3: ASSFILAGHQETQY
D: .; V: TRBV30; CDR3: AFRGLNTEAF
D: .; V: TRBV19; CDR3: ASKRYSGSTDTQY
D: TRBD1; V: TRBV7-9; CDR3: ASSLSPGTATYEQY
D: .; V: TRBV4-1; CDR3: ASSQEERWTQY
D: .; V: TRBV4-3; CDR3: ASSQDEDIALAF
D: .; V: TRBV6-5; CDR3: ASGLQANTEAF
D: TRBD2; V: TRBV7-9; CDR3: ASSLAWGASGSNEQF
D: .; V: TRBV7-9; CDR3: ASSFSNWEPQH
D: .; V: TRBV27; CDR3: AIHGGRHYNEQF
D: TRBD1; V: TRBV6-5; CDR3: ATEDRFSYEQY
D: TRBD2; V: TRBV7-9; CDR3: ASSSLGLAGGPGGELF
D: .; V: TRBV2; CDR3: ASPRGRDNEQY
D: .; V: TRBV11-2; CDR3: ASSFSAGELF
D: .; V: TRBV28; CDR3: ASSLFSGRNTEAF
D: TRBD2; V: TRBV5-8; CDR3: ASSLGQGTSGRRSSYEQY
D: .; V: TRBV27; CDR3: ASSFRGSAEQY
D: .; V: TRBV5-5; CDR3: ASSLEGGQVGNQPQH
D: TRBD2; V: TRBV6-6; CDR3: ASAAPMEAGGETQY
D: .; V: TRBV7-9; CDR3: ASSPKSGTLLETQY
D: TRBD2; V: TRBV6-6; CDR3: ASTRLGGLQETQY
D: TRBD2; V: TRBV7-8; CDR3: ASSLGPMGSGTSYEQY
D: .; V: TRBV6-4; CDR3: ASSDGGFGYT